This T cell receptor (beta chain) was retrieved from a study of siplizumab effects on memory and regulatory T cells. Notes on the study in general: Naive T cells looked more diverse than memory cells, and they looked like major contributors to the alloresponse.

Around 10^5 TCR templates per sample were sequenced. Sequencing was performed with immunoSEQ multiplex PCR; in TCRdb, only in-frame clones are kept and a portion is missing. The repertoire holds 95,000 to 100,000 clones, with 85% to 95% as singletons. Points on this clone: The target antigen is unknown.

Germline values: CDR1 MRHNA, CDR2 SNTAGT. The CDR3 totals 16 residues. The trim removed 3 bases at V and 2 bases at J, leaving 6 bases unmatched. The receptor comes from a human donor in good health. The specimen was non-Treg CD4+ T cells sorted from blood. V is TRBV6-4 and J is TRBJ2-1, with TRBD1 identical over 8 bases. The CDR3 DNA sequence: TGTGCCAGCAGTGAATTGACAGGGGTCCCCTACAATGAGCAGTTCTTC. Translation: CASSELTGVPYNEQFF.